This entry is about one TCR beta chain. Germline values: CDR1 SGHTA, CDR2 FQGNSA. J lost 8 bases, V lost 5 bases, and 5 bases had no gene match. The CDR3 length is 13 residues. This specimen comes from a study of blood T cell repertoires in COVID-19. Profiled with immunoSEQ multiplex PCR; TCRdb holds only in-frame clones, not every one. The data contain tens of thousands of clones, about 90% of them seen just once; the ten biggest clones take up roughly 2.5%. V usage is TRBV7-2 and J usage is TRBJ1-4; TRBD1 matches at 7 bases. The origin of this receptor is a man aged 45-60 years with COVID-19, enrolled during active disease. Sequences were obtained from peripheral blood. The CDR3 nucleotides read TGTGCCAGCAGCAAGAGGACAGGAGAAAAACTGTTTTTT. It is translated as CASSKRTGEKLFF.